This is a list of T cell receptor beta chains from one sample in a study of cytomegalovirus exposure and HLA in healthy donors. Clones were sequenced by immunoSEQ multiplex PCR, and TCRdb holds only the in-frame ones, with some missing. The data contain some 120,000 clones, roughly 80% of them singletons. Input material: PBMCs. These receptors were collected from a man aged 25 to 40 in good health and CMV-seropositive. The CDR3 runs from the conserved cysteine through the conserved F or W. The size field is filled for only some rows; it gives once, few, many or a size class.

abundance,v_gene,j_gene,CDR3aa
NA,TRBV21-1,TRBJ1-1,CASSKALSGNTEAFF
NA,TRBV27,TRBJ2-7,CASSLRLAAYEQYF
NA,TRBV7-2,TRBJ1-1,CASSLNPTGLNTEAFF
NA,TRBV11-2,TRBJ2-3,CASSLGQSTDTQYF
NA,TRBV10-2,TRBJ2-7,CASSAGQGYEQYF
NA,TRBV6-5,TRBJ1-1,CASSYSRRTRDTEAFF
NA,TRBV18,TRBJ2-1,CASSPRRGLAGGPDEQFF
NA,TRBV15,TRBJ2-5,CATSRGVPETQYF
NA,TRBV19,TRBJ2-6,CASSIKYSPLSGANVLTF
NA,TRBV29-1,TRBJ2-7,CSVGTGSDEQYF
NA,TRBV19,TRBJ1-1,CASRDSDMNTEAFF
once,TRBV5-4,TRBJ1-1,CASSLMTGRDTEAFF
NA,TRBV6-5,TRBJ2-1,CASSYDRWGSNEQFF
NA,TRBV28,TRBJ2-5,CASRLPTGSVETQYF
NA,TRBV6-5,TRBJ2-7,CASSPGRGVSYEQYF
once,TRBV7-2,TRBJ2-7,CASSLVVPSYEQYF
NA,TRBV10-3,TRBJ2-7,CAISFLKRGGDEVAYEQYF
once,TRBV29-1,TRBJ2-1,CSVRRYTSGESSYNEQFF
NA,TRBV18,TRBJ2-7,CASSPGSGRVYEQYF
NA,TRBV25-1,TRBJ1-2,CASSEAGEIYGYTF
few,TRBV7-2,TRBJ1-4,CASSLDRPLTNEKLFF
NA,TRBV4-1,TRBJ1-5,CASSLTTLNQPQHF
few,TRBV2,TRBJ1-4,CASITGSTNEKLFF
NA,TRBV10-3,TRBJ1-4,CAIRKGVFGEKLFF
NA,TRBV7-9,TRBJ2-5,CASSLVGGAETQYF